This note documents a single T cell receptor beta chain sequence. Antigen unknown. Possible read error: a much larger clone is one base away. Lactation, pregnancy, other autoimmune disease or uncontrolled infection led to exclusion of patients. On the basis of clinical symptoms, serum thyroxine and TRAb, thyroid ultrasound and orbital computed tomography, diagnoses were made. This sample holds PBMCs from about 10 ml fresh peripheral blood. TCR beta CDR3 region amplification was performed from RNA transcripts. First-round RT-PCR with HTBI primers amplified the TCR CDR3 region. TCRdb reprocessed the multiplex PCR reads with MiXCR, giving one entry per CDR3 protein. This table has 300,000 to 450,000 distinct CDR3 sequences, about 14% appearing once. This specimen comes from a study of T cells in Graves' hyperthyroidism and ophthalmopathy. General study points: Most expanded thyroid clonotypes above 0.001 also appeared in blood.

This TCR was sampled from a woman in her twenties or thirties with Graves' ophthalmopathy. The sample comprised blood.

The CDR3 protein is CASSHSLGPTGDGYTF. In DNA form, the CDR3 reads TGTGCCAGCAGTCACTCGTTAGGCCCCACAGGGGACGGCTACACCTTC. The chain joins TRBV6-6 to TRBJ1-2, with 7 bases that match TRBD1. The length of the CDR3 is 16 residues. The germline V gene has CDR1 MNHNY and CDR2 SVGAGI (reference sequence).